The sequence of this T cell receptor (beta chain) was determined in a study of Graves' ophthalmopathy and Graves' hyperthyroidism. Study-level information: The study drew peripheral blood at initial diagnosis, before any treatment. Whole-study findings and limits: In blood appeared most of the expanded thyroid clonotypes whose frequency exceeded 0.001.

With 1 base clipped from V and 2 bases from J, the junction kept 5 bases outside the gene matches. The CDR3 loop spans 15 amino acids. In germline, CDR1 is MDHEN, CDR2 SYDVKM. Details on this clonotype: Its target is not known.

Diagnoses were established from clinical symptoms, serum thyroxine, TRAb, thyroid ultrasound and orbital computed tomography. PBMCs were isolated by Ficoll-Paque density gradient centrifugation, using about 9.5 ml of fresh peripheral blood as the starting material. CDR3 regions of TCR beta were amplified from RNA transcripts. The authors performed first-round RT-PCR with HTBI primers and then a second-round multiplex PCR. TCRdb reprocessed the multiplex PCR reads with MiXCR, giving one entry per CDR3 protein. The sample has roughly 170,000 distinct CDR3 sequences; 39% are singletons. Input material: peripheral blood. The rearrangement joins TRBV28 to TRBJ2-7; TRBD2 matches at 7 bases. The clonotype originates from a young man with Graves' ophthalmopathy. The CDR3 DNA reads TGTGCCAGCAGTTTATCAGGCGGGAGCACCTACGAGCAGTACTTC. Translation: CASSLSGGSTYEQYF.